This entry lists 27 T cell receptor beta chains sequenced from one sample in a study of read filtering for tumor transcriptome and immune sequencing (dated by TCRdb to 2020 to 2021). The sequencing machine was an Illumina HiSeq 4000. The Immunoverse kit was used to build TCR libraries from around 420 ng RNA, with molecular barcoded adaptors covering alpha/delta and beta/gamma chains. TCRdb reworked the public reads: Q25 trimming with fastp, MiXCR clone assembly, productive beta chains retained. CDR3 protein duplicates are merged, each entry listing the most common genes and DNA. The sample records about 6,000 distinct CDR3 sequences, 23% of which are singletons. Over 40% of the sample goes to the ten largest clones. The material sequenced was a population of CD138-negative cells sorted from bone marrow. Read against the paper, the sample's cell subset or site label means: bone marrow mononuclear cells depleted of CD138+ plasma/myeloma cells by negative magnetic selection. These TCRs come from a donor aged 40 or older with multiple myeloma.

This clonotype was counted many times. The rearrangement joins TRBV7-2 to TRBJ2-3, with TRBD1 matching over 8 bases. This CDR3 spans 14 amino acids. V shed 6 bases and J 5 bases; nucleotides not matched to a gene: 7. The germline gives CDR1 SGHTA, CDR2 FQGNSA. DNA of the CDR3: TGTGCCAGCAGACAGGGGGGTTTGGGAGATACGCAGTATTTT. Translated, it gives CASRQGGLGDTQYF.

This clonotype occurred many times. The CDR3 nucleotides read TGCAGCGTTGCGGACGGATACGAGCAGTACTTC. Translated: CSVADGYEQYF. The chain combines TRBV29-1 with TRBJ2-7; D unresolved. Germline V gene lookup returns CDR1 SQVTM and CDR2 ANQGSEA. The V end was cut by 4 bases, the J end by 4 bases, with 8 bases between. The CDR3 loop spans 11 amino acids.

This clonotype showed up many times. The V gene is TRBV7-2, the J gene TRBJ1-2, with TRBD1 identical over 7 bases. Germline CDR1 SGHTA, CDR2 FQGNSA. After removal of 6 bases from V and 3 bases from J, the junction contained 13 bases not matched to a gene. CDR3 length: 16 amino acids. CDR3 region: CASRPARGGAHYGYTF. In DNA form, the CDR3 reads TGTGCCAGCAGGCCAGCCAGGGGGGGGGCACACTATGGCTACACCTTC.

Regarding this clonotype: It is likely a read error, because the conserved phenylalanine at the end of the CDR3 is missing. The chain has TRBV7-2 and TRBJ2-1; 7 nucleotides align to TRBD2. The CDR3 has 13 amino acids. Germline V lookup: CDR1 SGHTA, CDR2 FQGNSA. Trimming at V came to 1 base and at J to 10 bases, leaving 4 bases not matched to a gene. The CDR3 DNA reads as TGTGCCAGCAGCTTAGGGGGGGGGTTGGAGCAGTTCCTC. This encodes CASSLGGGLEQFL.

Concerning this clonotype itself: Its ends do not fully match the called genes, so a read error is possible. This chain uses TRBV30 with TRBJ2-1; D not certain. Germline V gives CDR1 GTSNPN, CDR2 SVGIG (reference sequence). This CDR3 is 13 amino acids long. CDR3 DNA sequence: TGCGCCTGGAAAGGGAACCGAAGGGCTCCGGAGTTCTTC. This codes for CAWKGNRRAPEFF.

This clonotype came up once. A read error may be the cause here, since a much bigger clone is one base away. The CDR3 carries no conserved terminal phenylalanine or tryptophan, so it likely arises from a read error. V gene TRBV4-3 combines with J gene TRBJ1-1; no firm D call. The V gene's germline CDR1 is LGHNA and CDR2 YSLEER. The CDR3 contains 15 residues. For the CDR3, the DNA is TGCACCTGCAGCCAAGATCTAGGGTGGAACACTGAAGCTTTCCTT. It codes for CTCSQDLGWNTEAFL.

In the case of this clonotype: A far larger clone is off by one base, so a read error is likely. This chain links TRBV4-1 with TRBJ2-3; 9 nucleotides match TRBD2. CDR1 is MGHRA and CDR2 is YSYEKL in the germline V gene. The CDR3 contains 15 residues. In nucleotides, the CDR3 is TGCGCCAGCAGCCAAGAAGCGGGGGGATCAGATACGCGGTATTTT. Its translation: CASSQEAGGSDTRYF.

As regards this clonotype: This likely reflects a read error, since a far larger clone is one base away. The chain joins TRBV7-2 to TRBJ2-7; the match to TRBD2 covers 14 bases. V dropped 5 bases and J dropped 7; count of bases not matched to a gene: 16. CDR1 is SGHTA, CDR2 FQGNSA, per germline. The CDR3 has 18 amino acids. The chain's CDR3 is CASSLRTSGRTAYNEQYF. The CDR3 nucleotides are TGTGCCAGCAGCCTTCGGACTAGCGGGAGGACGGCTTACAATGAGCAGTACTTC.

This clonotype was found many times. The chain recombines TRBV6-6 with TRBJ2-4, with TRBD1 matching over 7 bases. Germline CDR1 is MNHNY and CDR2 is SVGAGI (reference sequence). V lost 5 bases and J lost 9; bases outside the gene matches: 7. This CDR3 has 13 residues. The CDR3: CASSQGVSGIQYF. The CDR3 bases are TGTGCCAGCAGTCAGGGGGTTTCCGGCATTCAGTACTTC.

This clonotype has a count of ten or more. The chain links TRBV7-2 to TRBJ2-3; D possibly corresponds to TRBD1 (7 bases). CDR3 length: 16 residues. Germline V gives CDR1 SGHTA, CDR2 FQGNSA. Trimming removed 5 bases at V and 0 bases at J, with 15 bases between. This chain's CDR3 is CASSARQGGSTDTQYF. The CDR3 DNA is TGTGCCAGCAGCGCCCGACAGGGAGGTAGCACAGATACGCAGTATTTT.

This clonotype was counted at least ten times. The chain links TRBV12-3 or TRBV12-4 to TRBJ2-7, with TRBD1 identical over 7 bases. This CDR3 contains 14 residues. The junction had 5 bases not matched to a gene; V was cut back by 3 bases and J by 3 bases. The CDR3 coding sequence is TGTGCCAGCAGTTTCCCGGACAGGAACTACGAGCAGTACTTC. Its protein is CASSFPDRNYEQYF.

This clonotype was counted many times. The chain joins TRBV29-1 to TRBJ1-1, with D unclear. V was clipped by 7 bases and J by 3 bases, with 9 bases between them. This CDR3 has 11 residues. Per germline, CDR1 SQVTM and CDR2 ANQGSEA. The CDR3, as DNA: TGCAGCGCCCAAAAAGACACTGAAGCTTTCTTT. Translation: CSAQKDTEAFF. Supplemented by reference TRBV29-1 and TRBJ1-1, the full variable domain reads SAVISQKPSRDICQRGTSLTIQCQVDSQVTMMFWYRQQPGQSLTLIATANQGSEATYESGFVIDKFPISRPNLTFSTLTVSNMSPEDSSIYLCSAQKDTEAFFGQGTRLTVV.

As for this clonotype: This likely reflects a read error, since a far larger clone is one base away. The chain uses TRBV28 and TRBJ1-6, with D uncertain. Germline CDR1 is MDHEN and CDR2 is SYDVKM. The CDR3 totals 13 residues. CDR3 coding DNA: TGTGCCAGCAGACTTACCCCCGGCACTGAAGATTTCTTT. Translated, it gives CASRLTPGTEDFF.

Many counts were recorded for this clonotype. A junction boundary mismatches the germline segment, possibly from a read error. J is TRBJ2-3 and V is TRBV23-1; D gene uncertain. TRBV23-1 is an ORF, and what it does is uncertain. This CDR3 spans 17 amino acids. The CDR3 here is CASSQFSKGSNSDTQYF. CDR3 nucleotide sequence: TGCGCCAGCAGTCAGTTCTCGAAAGGGTCCAACTCAGACACGCAGTATTTT.

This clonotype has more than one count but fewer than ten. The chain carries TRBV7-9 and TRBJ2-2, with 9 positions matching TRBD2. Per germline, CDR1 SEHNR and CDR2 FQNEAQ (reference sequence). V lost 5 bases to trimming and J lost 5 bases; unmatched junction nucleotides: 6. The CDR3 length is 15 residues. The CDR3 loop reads CASSQRGAGTGELFF. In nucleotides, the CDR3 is TGTGCCAGCAGCCAGCGGGGGGCCGGAACCGGGGAGCTGTTTTTT.

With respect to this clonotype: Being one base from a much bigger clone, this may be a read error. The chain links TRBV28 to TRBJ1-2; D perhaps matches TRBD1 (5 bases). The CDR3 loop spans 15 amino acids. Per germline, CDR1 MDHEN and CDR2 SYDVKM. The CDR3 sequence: CASSRGGVVYYGCTF. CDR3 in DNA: TGTGCCAGCAGTCGGGGAGGGGTAGTATACTATGGCTGCACCTTC.

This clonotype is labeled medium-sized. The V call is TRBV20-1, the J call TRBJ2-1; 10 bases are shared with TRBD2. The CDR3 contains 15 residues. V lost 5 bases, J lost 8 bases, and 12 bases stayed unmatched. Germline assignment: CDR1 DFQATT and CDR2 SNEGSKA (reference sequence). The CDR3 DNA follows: TGCAGTGCTGCCCAGGGAGCGGGAGGGCTTGATGAGCAGTTCTTC. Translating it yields CSAAQGAGGLDEQFF.

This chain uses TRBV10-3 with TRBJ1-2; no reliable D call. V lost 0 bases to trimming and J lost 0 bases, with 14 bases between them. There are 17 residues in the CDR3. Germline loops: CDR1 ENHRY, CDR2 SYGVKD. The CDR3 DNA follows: TGTGCCATCAGTGAGTCGTTGGGCCTCCGGACTAACTATGGCTACACCTTC. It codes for CAISESLGLRTNYGYTF.

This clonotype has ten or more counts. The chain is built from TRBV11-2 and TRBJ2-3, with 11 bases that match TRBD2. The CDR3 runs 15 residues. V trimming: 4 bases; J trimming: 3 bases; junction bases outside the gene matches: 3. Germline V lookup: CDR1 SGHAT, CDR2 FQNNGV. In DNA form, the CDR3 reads TGTGCCAGCAGCTCAGGGACTAGCGGAACAGATACGCAGTATTTT. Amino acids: CASSSGTSGTDTQYF.

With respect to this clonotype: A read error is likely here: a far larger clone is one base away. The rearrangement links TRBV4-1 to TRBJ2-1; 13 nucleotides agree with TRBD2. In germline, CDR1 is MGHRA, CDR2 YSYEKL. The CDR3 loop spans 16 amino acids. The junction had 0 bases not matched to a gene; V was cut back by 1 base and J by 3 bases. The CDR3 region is CASSQGLAGGYNEQFF. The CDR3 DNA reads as TGCGCCAGCAGCCAAGGACTAGCGGGGGGCTACAATGAGCAGTTCTTC.

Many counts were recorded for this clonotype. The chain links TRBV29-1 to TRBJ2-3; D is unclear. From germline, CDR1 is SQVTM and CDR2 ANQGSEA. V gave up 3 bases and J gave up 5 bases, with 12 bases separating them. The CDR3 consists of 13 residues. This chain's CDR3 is CSVEALQGDTQYF. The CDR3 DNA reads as TGCAGCGTTGAGGCACTACAAGGAGATACGCAGTATTTT.

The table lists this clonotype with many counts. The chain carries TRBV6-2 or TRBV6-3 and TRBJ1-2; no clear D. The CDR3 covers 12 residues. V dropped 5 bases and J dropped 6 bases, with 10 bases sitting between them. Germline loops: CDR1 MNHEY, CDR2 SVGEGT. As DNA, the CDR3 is TGTGCCAGCAGTAGTTACGTCCATGGCTACACCTTC. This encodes CASSSYVHGYTF.

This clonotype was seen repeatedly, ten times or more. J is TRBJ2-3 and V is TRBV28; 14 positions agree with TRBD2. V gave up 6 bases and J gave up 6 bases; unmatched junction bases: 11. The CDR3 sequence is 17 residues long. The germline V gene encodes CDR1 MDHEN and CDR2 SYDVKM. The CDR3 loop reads CASSLHLGLAGEDTQYF. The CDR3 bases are TGTGCCAGCAGCCTCCACTTGGGACTAGCGGGAGAGGATACGCAGTATTTT.

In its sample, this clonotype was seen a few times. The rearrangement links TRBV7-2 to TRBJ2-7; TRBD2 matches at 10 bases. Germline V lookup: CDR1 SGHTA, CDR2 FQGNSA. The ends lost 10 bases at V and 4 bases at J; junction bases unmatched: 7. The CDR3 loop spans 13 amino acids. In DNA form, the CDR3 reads TGTGCCACTTCGACTAGCGGGCCATACGAGCAGTACTTC. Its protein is CATSTSGPYEQYF.

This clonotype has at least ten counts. DNA of the CDR3: TGTGCCAGCAGCCCATACCTCGTAGGGGACACTGAAGCTTTCTTT. It translates to CASSPYLVGDTEAFF. The V and J genes are TRBV11-2 and TRBJ1-1, with a tentative D call TRBD1 (5 bases). This CDR3 is 15 amino acids long. Trimming pared 5 bases from V and 3 bases from J, leaving 16 bases between. Germline assignment: CDR1 SGHAT and CDR2 FQNNGV.

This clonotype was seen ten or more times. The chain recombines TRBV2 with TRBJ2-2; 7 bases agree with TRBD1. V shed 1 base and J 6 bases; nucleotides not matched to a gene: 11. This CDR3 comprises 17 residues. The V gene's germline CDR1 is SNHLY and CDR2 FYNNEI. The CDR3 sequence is CASSEDPGTVKAGELFF. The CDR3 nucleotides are TGTGCCAGCAGTGAAGATCCGGGGACAGTTAAAGCCGGGGAGCTGTTTTTT.

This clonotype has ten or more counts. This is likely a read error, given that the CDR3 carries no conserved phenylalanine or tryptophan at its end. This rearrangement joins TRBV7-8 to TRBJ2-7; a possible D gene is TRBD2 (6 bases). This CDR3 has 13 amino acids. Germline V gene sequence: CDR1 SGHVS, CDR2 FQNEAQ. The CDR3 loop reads CAGSSRDWGEQYL. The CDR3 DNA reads TGTGCCGGCAGCTCCAGGGACTGGGGGGAGCAGTACCTC.